This T cell receptor beta chain was captured by sequencing in a study of memory CD8 T cells in hepatitis C reinfection. Background on the study: HCV reinfection: RNA-positive following two negative tests at least 60 days apart.

Points on this clone: Its antigen is unknown.

TCRdb's copy holds only in-frame clones and misses some; the assay was immunoSEQ multiplex PCR. The sample has some 50,000 clones, approximately 89% seen once. Time point here: late/post reinfection, 12 to 24 weeks after detection. No in vitro expansion preceded TCR sequencing of the sorted cells. Unmatched junction bases numbered 7, after V lost 2 bases and J lost 6 bases. This CDR3 is 15 amino acids long. From germline, CDR1 is MDHEN and CDR2 SYDVKM. Study results and limitations: Only a handful of donors prevented definitive conclusions about public clonotypes.

Sequencing was performed on naive CD8+ T cells sorted from blood. The chain links TRBV28 to TRBJ2-3; 8 bases are shared with TRBD1. The source of this sequence is a man younger than 30 with hepatitis C virus infection. For the CDR3, the DNA is TGTGCCAGCAGTTTAAAGCGACAGGGGATGGATACGCAGTATTTT. This gives the protein CASSLKRQGMDTQYF.